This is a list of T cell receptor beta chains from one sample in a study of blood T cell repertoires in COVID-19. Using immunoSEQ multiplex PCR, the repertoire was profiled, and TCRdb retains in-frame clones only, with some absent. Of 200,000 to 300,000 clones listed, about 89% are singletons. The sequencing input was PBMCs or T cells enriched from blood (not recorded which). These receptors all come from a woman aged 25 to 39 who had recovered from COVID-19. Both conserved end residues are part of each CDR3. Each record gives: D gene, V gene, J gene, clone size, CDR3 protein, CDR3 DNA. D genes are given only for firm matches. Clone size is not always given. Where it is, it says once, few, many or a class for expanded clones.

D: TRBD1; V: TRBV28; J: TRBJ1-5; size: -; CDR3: CASSPSGQGFFGNQPQHF; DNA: TGTGCCAGCAGTCCCTCCGGACAGGGCTTTTTTGGCAATCAGCCCCAGCATTTT
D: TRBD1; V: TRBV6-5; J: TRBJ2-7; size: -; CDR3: CASRHPGQTPYEQYF; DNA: TGTGCCAGCAGGCACCCGGGACAGACACCCTACGAGCAGTACTTC
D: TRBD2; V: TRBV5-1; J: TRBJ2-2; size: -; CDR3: CASSLAAGASGELFF; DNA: TGCGCCAGCAGCTTGGCAGCGGGAGCGTCCGGGGAGCTGTTTTTT
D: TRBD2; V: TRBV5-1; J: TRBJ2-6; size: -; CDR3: CASSWTPAGGPGAGANVLTF; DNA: TGCGCCAGCAGCTGGACGCCAGCGGGAGGGCCGGGCGCTGGGGCCAACGTCCTGACTTTC
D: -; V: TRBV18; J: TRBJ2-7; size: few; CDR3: CASSPGLNYEQYF; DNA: TGTGCCAGCTCACCCGGACTAAATTACGAGCAGTACTTC
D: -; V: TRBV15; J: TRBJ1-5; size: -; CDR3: CATSQALGGTEQYSNQPQHF; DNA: TGTGCCACCAGCCAGGCCTTAGGAGGTACAGAACAATATAGCAATCAGCCCCAGCATTTT
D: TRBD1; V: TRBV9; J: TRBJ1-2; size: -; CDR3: CASKRETGDGYTF; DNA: TGTGCCAGCAAACGCGAGACAGGGGATGGCTACACCTTC
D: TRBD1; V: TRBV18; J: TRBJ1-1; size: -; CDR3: CASSERDSMNTEAFF; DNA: TGTGCCAGCTCAGAAAGGGACAGCATGAACACTGAAGCTTTCTTT
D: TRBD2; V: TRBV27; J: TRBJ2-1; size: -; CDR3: CASSAQLAGAVEQFF; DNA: TGTGCCAGCAGTGCCCAGCTAGCGGGAGCAGTTGAGCAGTTCTTC
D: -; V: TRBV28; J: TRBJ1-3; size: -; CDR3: CASSQRGFSGNTIYF; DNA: TGTGCCAGCAGTCAACGGGGATTCTCTGGAAACACCATATATTTT
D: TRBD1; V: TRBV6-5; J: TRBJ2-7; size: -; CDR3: CASSTGTGKVYEQYF; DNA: TGTGCCAGCAGTACGGGGACAGGGAAAGTTTACGAGCAGTACTTC
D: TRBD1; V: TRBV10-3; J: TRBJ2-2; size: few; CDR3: CAISPRQGRNTGELFF; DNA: TGTGCCATCAGCCCGAGACAGGGGAGAAACACCGGGGAGCTGTTTTTT
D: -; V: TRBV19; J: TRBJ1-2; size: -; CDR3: CASSIGGGVYGYTF; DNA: TGTGCCAGTAGTATAGGGGGCGGAGTCTATGGCTACACCTTC
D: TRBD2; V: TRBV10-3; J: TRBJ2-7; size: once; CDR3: CAISESSPSGFYEQYF; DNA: TGTGCCATCAGTGAGTCGAGCCCTAGCGGTTTCTACGAGCAGTACTTC
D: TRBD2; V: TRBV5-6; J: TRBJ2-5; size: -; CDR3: CASSLISGGGMSPQYF; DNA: TGTGCCAGCAGCTTGATCAGCGGGGGAGGTATGAGTCCCCAGTACTTC
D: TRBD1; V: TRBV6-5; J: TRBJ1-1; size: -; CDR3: CASSYLGQGVLEAFF; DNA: TGTGCCAGCAGTTACCTGGGACAGGGAGTACTTGAAGCTTTCTTT
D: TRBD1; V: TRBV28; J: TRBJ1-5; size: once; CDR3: CASSRTGERQPQHF; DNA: TGTGCCAGCAGTAGGACAGGGGAGAGACAGCCCCAGCATTTT
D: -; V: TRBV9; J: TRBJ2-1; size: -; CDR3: CASSPPGRNEQFF; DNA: TGTGCCAGCAGCCCCCCCGGGAGAAATGAGCAGTTCTTC
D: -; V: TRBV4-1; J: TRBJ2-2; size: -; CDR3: CASSQAGGPGELFF; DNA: TGCGCCAGCAGCCAAGCCGGCGGTCCCGGGGAGCTGTTTTTT
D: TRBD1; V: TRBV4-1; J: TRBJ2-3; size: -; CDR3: CASSQGDSVLTDTQYF; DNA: TGCGCCAGCAGCCAGGGGGACAGTGTACTCACAGATACGCAGTATTTT
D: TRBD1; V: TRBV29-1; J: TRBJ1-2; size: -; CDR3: CSAGQGANYGYTF; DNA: TGCAGCGCCGGACAGGGGGCCAACTATGGCTACACCTTC
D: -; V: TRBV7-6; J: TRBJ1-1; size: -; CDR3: CASSLYMGRNTEAFF; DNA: TGTGCCAGCAGCTTATATATGGGCAGGAACACTGAAGCTTTCTTT
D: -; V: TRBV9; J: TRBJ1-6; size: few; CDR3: CASSADRTEGGSPLHF; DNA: TGTGCCAGCAGCGCTGATCGGACAGAAGGAGGTTCACCCCTCCACTTT
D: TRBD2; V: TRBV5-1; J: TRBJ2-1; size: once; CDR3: CASSLVGLATYNEQFF; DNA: TGCGCCAGCAGCTTGGTGGGACTAGCTACCTACAATGAGCAGTTCTTC
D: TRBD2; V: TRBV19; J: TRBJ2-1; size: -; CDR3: CASTPSGSVFRNEQFF; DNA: TGTGCCAGTACCCCTAGCGGGAGTGTCTTCCGTAATGAGCAGTTCTTC
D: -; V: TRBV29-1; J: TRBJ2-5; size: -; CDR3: CSVERGPSTGQETQYF; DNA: TGCAGCGTGGAAAGAGGACCTTCGACGGGGCAAGAGACCCAGTACTTC
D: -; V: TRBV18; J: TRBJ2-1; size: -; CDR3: CASSPSGAAREQFF; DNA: TGTGCCAGCTCACCATCAGGGGCCGCGAGGGAGCAGTTCTTC
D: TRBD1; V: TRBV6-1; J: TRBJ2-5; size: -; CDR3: CASSGQGTGNRETQYF; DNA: TGTGCCAGCAGTGGCCAGGGGACAGGGAATCGTGAGACCCAGTACTTC
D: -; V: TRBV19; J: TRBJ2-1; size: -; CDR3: CASSMEGDSSYNEQFF; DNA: TGTGCCAGTAGTATGGAGGGGGACAGCTCCTACAATGAGCAGTTCTTC
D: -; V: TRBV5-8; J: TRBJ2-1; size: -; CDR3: CASSLEISGRQFF; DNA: TGTGCCAGCAGCTTGGAGATCTCCGGGAGGCAGTTCTTC
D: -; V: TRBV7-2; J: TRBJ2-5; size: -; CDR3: CASSLARQMGETQYF; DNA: TGTGCCAGCAGCTTAGCTAGACAGATGGGCGAGACCCAGTACTTC
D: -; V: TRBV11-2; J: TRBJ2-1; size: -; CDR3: CASSLVSSYNEQFF; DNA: TGTGCCAGCAGCTTAGTGTCCAGTTACAATGAGCAGTTCTTC
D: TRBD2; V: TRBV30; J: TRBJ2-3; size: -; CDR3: CAWSVGLAGVLDTQYF; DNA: TGTGCCTGGAGTGTAGGGTTAGCGGGAGTCCTTGATACGCAGTATTTT
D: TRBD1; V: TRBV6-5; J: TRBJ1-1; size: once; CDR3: CASSSGTGLNTEAFF; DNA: TGTGCCAGCAGTTCGGGGACAGGGTTGAACACTGAAGCTTTCTTT
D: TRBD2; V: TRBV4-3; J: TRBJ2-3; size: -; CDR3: CASSQEAQRGRDTQYF; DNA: TGCGCCAGCAGCCAAGAAGCCCAGCGGGGGCGAGATACGCAGTATTTT
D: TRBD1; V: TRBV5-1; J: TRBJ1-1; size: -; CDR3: CASSLRVTGDNTEAFF; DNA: TGCGCCAGCAGCTTGAGAGTAACAGGGGATAACACTGAAGCTTTCTTT
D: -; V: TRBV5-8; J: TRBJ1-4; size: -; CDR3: CASSYPLGTNEKLFF; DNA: TGTGCCAGCAGCTACCCACTCGGAACTAATGAAAAACTGTTTTTT
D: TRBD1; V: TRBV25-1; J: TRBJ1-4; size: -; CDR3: CASSVGQVTNEKLFF; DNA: TGTGCCAGCAGTGTGGGACAGGTGACTAATGAAAAACTGTTTTTT
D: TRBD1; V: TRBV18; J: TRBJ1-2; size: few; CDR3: CASSQNRDSYGYTF; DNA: TGTGCCAGCTCACAGAACCGGGACAGCTATGGCTACACCTTC
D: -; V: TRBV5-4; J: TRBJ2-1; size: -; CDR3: CASSFSAENYNEQFF; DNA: TGTGCCAGCAGCTTTTCGGCGGAAAATTACAATGAGCAGTTCTTC
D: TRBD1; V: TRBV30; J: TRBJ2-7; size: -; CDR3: CAWSQGAYEQYF; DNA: TGTGCCTGGAGTCAGGGGGCCTACGAGCAGTACTTC
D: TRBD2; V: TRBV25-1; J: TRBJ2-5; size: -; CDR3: CASSDVGLARETQYF; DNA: TGTGCCAGCAGTGACGTCGGACTAGCAAGGGAGACCCAGTACTTC
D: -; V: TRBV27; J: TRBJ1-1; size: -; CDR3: CASRWTATNTEAFF; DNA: TGTGCCAGCAGGTGGACAGCCACAAACACTGAAGCTTTCTTT
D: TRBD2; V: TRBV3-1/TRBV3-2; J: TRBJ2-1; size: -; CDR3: CASSQPGLGNNEQFF; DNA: TGTGCCAGCAGCCAACCGGGACTAGGGAACAATGAGCAGTTCTTC
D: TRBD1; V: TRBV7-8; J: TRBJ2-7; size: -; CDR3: CASSSDPGQGIREQYF; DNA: TGTGCCAGCAGCTCCGACCCGGGACAGGGAATTAGAGAGCAGTACTTC
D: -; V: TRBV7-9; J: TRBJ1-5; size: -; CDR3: CASSFDGDNQPQHF; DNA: TGTGCCAGCAGCTTTGACGGGGACAATCAGCCCCAGCATTTT
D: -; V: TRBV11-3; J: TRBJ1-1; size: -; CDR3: CASSLESGTEAFF; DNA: TGTGCCAGCAGCTTAGAAAGCGGCACTGAAGCTTTCTTT
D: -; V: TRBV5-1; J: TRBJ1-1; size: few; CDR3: CASSLVVQANTEAFF; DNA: TGCGCCAGCAGCTTGGTAGTTCAGGCAAACACTGAAGCTTTCTTT
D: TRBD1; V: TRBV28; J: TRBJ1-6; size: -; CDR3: CASKSRDSYSPLHF; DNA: TGTGCCAGCAAGAGTCGGGACAGCTATTCACCCCTCCACTTT
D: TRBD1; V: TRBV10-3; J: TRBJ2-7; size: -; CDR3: CAISVSGQGLDEQYF; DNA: TGTGCCATCAGTGTTTCTGGACAGGGCCTGGACGAGCAGTACTTC
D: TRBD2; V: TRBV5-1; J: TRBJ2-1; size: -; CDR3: CASSLDGTSGMNEQFF; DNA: TGCGCCAGCAGCCTGGATGGGACTAGCGGCATGAATGAGCAGTTCTTC
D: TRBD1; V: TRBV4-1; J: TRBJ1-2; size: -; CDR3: CASSQSSRDRRNYGYTF; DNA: TGCGCCAGCAGCCAAAGTTCTCGGGACAGGAGAAACTATGGCTACACCTTC
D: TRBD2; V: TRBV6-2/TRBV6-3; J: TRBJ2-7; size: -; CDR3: CASSRTSQDYGEQYF; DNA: TGTGCCAGCAGCAGGACTAGTCAAGATTATGGCGAGCAGTACTTC
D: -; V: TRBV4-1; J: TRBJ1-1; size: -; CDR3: CASSQDQGTNTEAFF; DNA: TGCGCCAGCAGCCAAGATCAGGGGACGAACACTGAAGCTTTCTTT
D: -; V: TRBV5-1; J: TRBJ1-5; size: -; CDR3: CASSFGRGQPQHF; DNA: TGCGCCAGCAGCTTTGGGCGGGGTCAGCCCCAGCATTTT